Sequencing of this T cell receptor (beta chain) was carried out in a study of T cells after posttransplantation cyclophosphamide. Whole-study results and caveats: Skin or GI-infiltrating T cells shared few TRB sequences with blood. TRB clonality was highly associated with recipient CMV seropositivity and reactivation. Later blood repertoires were often dominated by clones from the donor CD8+ memory compartment.

With V trimmed by 1 base and J by 4 bases, 3 bases remained unmatched. The CDR3 is 15 amino acids. Germline CDR1 is KGHSH and CDR2 is LQKENI. Busulfan-fludarabine conditioning, marrow transplant, and cyclophosphamide on days +3 and +4 were administered. Libraries were prepared by immunoSEQ multiplex PCR; TCRdb keeps only in-frame clonotypes and omits some of them. The profile shows 12,000 or so clones, over 80% of them singletons. To note about this clone: The antigen remains undetermined.

Sequencing used PBMCs, obtained after allogeneic stem cell transplant with posttransplant cyclophosphamide. This chain links TRBV18 with TRBJ2-7; 11 nucleotides align to TRBD2. The TCR comes from a female patient aged 25-40 years who received an allogeneic stem cell transplant from an unrelated donor, was CMV-positive, and had no GVHD. The T cells may come from the graft donor. CDR3 amino acids: CASSPLGLADYEQYF. CDR3 DNA: TGTGCCAGCTCACCACTGGGACTAGCGGATTACGAGCAGTACTTC.